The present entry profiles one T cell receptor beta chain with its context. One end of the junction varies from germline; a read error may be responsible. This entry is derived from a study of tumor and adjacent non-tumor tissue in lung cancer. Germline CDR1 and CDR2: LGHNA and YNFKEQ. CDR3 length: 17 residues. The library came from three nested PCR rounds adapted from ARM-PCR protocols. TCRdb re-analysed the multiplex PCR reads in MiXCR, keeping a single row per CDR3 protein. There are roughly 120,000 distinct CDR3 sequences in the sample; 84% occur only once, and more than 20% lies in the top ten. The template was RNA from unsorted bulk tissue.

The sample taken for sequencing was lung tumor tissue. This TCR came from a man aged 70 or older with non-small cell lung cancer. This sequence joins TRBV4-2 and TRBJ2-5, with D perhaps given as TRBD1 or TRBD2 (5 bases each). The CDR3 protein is CASTPMAGGQFKETQCF. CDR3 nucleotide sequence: TGTGCCAGCACCCCAATGGCCGGAGGACAATTTAAAGAGACCCAGTGCTTC.